One sample yielded the 5 T cell receptor beta chains listed below, sequenced in a study of technical replicates of blood from a handful of donors. Sequencing was performed with immunoSEQ multiplex PCR; in TCRdb, only in-frame clones are kept and a portion is missing. The profile covers approximately 76,000 clones, with around nine tenths appearing a single time and 0.25% taken by the ten largest. The sample taken for sequencing was T cells isolated from PBMCs. Source of these receptors: a human donor in good health.

The V and J genes are TRBV6-5 and TRBJ1-1; 7 bases match TRBD1. The germline V gene encodes CDR1 MNHEY and CDR2 SVGAGI. The trim removed 5 bases at V and 5 bases at J, leaving 8 bases unmatched. The CDR3 loop spans 14 amino acids. The DNA of the CDR3 is TGTGCCAGCAGTGCCGGGACAGCCCCTACTGAAGCTTTCTTT. It yields the protein CASSAGTAPTEAFF.

The V gene is TRBV6-5, the J gene TRBJ2-3; 11 bases agree with TRBD2. CDR3 length: 14 residues. Trimming cost V 7 bases and J 7 bases; bases outside gene matches: 7. Germline V lookup: CDR1 MNHEY, CDR2 SVGAGI. DNA for the CDR3: TGTGCCAGCACCTCCGGGACTAGCGGCAATACGCAGTATTTT. It is translated as CASTSGTSGNTQYF.

This chain connects TRBV28 to TRBJ1-5; D remains unclear. The CDR3 runs to 14 residues. Trimming took 4 bases from V and 2 from J, leaving 9 bases between them. The germline CDR1 and CDR2 sequences are MDHEN and SYDVKM. CDR3 loop: CASSSPPGNQPQHF. CDR3 nucleotides: TGTGCCAGCAGTTCACCCCCAGGCAATCAGCCCCAGCATTTT. The full variable domain, its missing parts supplied by reference TRBV28 and TRBJ1-5, is DVKVTQSSRYLVKRTGEKVFLECVQDMDHENMFWYRQDPGLGLRLIYFSYDVKMKEKGDIPEGYSVSREKKERFSLILESASTNQTSMYLCASSSPPGNQPQHFGDGTRLSIL.

This clone was counted only a few times. The CDR3 nucleotides are TGTGCCTGGAGGCAGGGGAGTCGGAATAATTCACCCCTCCACTTT. Translating gives CAWRQGSRNNSPLHF. The chain recombines TRBV30 with TRBJ1-6; a possible D gene is TRBD1 (6 bases). The germline gives CDR1 GTSNPN, CDR2 SVGIG (reference sequence). Trimming stripped 3 bases from V and 5 bases from J, with 14 bases between. The CDR3 consists of 15 residues.

The chain combines TRBV6-1 with TRBJ2-7; 8 nucleotides line up with TRBD2. CDR3 length: 15 residues. J was trimmed by 4 bases and V by 5 bases; bases with no gene match: 10. Germline values: CDR1 MNHNS, CDR2 SASEGT. This chain's CDR3 is CASSSEVAGLYEQYF. For the CDR3, the DNA is TGTGCCAGCAGTTCTGAAGTAGCGGGATTGTACGAGCAGTACTTC.